What follows are 2 T cell receptor beta chains derived from one specimen sequenced in a study of identical twins. TCRdb ran MiXCR on the 5' RACE reads and lists one entry per CDR3 protein. The top ten clones hold just under 2% of a sample with hundreds of thousands of distinct CDR3 sequences, 6.5% to 8.5% of them seen once. These same data were also listed under a study on yellow fever vaccine responses in identical twins.

Sequencing was carried out using memory (CD45RO+) T cells sorted from blood. Every receptor here comes from a woman aged 18-35 years in good health.

This clonotype was recorded at least ten times. The chain uses TRBV20-1 and TRBJ1-1; no clear D gene. The V and J ends lost 3 bases and 5 bases respectively, with 13 bases between them. CDR1 DFQATT and CDR2 SNEGSKA come from the germline V gene (reference sequence). The CDR3 runs to 13 residues. CDR3 in DNA: TGCAGTGCTAGTCTTATCCGTGGGACTGAAGCTTTCTTT. This sequence encodes CSASLIRGTEAFF.

This clonotype has a handful of counts. V usage is TRBV6-1 and J usage is TRBJ1-5; weak D call: TRBD1 (5 bases). The CDR3 is 15 residues long. CDR1 is MNHNS and CDR2 is SASEGT in the germline V gene. V lost 8 bases, J lost 4 bases, and 18 bases lay in between. CDR3 amino acids: CASLMDAAGNQPQHF. The DNA of the CDR3 is TGTGCCAGCCTTATGGACGCAGCAGGGAATCAGCCCCAGCATTTT.